The 22 T cell receptor beta chains in this list originate from one sample, sequenced in a study of blood T cell repertoires in COVID-19. Method: immunoSEQ multiplex PCR; TCRdb's copy keeps in-frame clones and lacks some. The data show 150,000 or so clones, with roughly 88% seen just once and over 1.5% held by the top ten. The sample comprised peripheral blood. The receptors here all came from a woman aged 55-69 years with acute or convalescent COVID-19.

V and J are TRBV7-2 and TRBJ1-2; 12 bases agree with TRBD1. This CDR3 is built from 14 residues. The ends lost 5 bases at V and 5 bases at J; junction bases unmatched: 3. Germline CDR1 and CDR2: SGHTA and FQGNSA. The CDR3: CASSKGQGAYGYTF. CDR3 DNA sequence: TGTGCCAGCAGCAAGGGACAGGGGGCTTATGGCTACACCTTC.

The V call is TRBV6-5, the J call TRBJ2-2; a possible D gene is TRBD1 (6 bases). The germline V and J ends were trimmed by 5 bases and 6 bases, with 13 bases remaining between them. CDR3 length: 14 residues. Germline values: CDR1 MNHEY, CDR2 SVGAGI. The CDR3 loop reads CASSHNTGSGELFF. CDR3 DNA sequence: TGTGCCAGCAGTCACAATACAGGGTCCGGGGAGCTGTTTTTT.

In this sample, this clone turned up a few times. V gene TRBV6-5 combines with J gene TRBJ1-2; 9 positions agree with TRBD1. The V and J ends lost 0 bases and 7 bases, in that order; junction bases with no gene match: 3. The length of the CDR3 is 14 residues. Germline CDR1 MNHEY, CDR2 SVGAGI. The CDR3 coding sequence is TGTGCCAGCAGTTACTCGTTACAGGGGGCTGGCTACACCTTC. This gives the protein CASSYSLQGAGYTF.

The chain joins TRBV15 to TRBJ1-5, with D possibly being TRBD1 (6 bases). This CDR3 region has 14 residues. V was cut by 5 bases and J by 7 bases, with 15 bases left in between. In germline, CDR1 is LNHNV, CDR2 YYDKDF (reference sequence). CDR3 amino acids: CATSGTGSRQPQHF. DNA of the CDR3: TGTGCCACCAGCGGAACAGGGAGTCGACAGCCCCAGCATTTT.

The V gene is TRBV30, the J gene TRBJ2-7; D not certain. Germline lookup yields CDR1 GTSNPN and CDR2 SVGIG (reference sequence). The V end lost 3 bases, the J end lost 3 bases, and 9 bases lay between the germline ends. The CDR3 totals 12 residues. The CDR3 loop reads CAWSSEHYEQYF. The CDR3 DNA sequence: TGTGCCTGGAGCTCCGAGCACTACGAGCAGTACTTC. Supplemented by reference TRBV30 and TRBJ2-7, the full variable domain reads SQTIHQWPATLVQPVGSPLSLECTVEGTSNPNLYWYRQAAGRGLQLLFYSVGIGQISSEVPQNLSASRPQDRQFILSSKKLLLSDSGFYLCAWSSEHYEQYFGPGTRLTVT.

This chain connects TRBV7-2 to TRBJ1-1, with no clear D. Looked up from germline, CDR1 is SGHTA and CDR2 is FQGNSA. The V end lost 0 bases, the J end lost 1 base, and 9 bases lay between the germline ends. The CDR3 covers 15 residues. The CDR3 sequence: CASSLAASTNTEAFF. CDR3 coding DNA: TGTGCCAGCAGCTTAGCAGCTTCCACGAACACTGAAGCTTTCTTT.

This chain joins TRBV7-8 and TRBJ1-2; 7 positions match TRBD1. In germline, CDR1 is SGHVS, CDR2 FQNEAQ. CDR3 length: 13 amino acids. V lost 6 bases to trimming and J lost 8 bases; unmatched junction nucleotides: 9. The CDR3 here is CASRFSGTEGYTF. The CDR3 nucleotides are TGTGCCAGCAGGTTCAGTGGGACAGAGGGCTACACCTTC.

J is TRBJ2-2 and V is TRBV19; TRBD2 agrees at 7 bases. J gave up 5 bases and V 6 bases, and 12 bases lay outside the gene matches. The length of the CDR3 is 16 residues. The V gene's germline CDR1 is LNHDA and CDR2 SQIVND (reference sequence). CDR3 sequence reads: CASSPRLAGQTGELFF. CDR3 DNA sequence: TGTGCCAGTAGCCCCCGACTAGCCGGACAAACCGGGGAGCTGTTTTTT.

This clone came up once. V gene TRBV4-1 combines with J gene TRBJ1-5; D is unclear. This CDR3 region has 13 residues. V was shortened by 4 bases and J by 6 bases, with 10 bases between the two germline ends. Germline V lookup: CDR1 MGHRA, CDR2 YSYEKL. CDR3 in DNA: TGCGCCAGCAGCCCTGGCGAGGGTCAGCCCCAGCATTTT. Translated: CASSPGEGQPQHF.

The chain carries TRBV10-1 and TRBJ2-7; no clear D. The CDR3 covers 16 residues. Germline CDR1 and CDR2: WNHNN and SYGVQD (reference sequence). V gave up 3 bases and J gave up 0 bases, with 15 bases separating them. The CDR3 region has the DNA TGCGCCAGCAGTGAAAGGTTGCAGGTTCGCTCCTACGAGCAGTACTTC. Amino acid sequence: CASSERLQVRSYEQYF.

The CDR3 protein is CASSPRPQGGEETQYF. DNA for the CDR3: TGTGCCAGCTCACCAAGGCCCCAGGGTGGTGAAGAGACCCAGTACTTC. This chain joins TRBV18 and TRBJ2-5, with D maybe TRBD1 (5 bases). The ends were cut back, 2 bases at V and 3 bases at J, with 16 bases in the middle. Germline V CDR1 and CDR2: KGHSH, LQKENI. This CDR3 is 16 amino acids long. The full variable domain, completed using reference TRBV18 and TRBJ2-5, is NAGVMQNPRHLVRRRGQEARLRCSPMKGHSHVYWYRQLPEEGLKFMVYLQKENIIDESGMPKERFSAEFPKEGPSILRIQQVVRGDSAAYFCASSPRPQGGEETQYFGPGTRLLVL.

This sequence joins TRBV6-5 and TRBJ2-3; TRBD2 is a possible D gene (5 bases). This CDR3 spans 13 amino acids. Trimming took 6 bases from V and 2 from J, leaving 9 bases between them. Germline lookup yields CDR1 MNHEY and CDR2 SVGAGI. This CDR3 is CASSRDFTDTQYF. CDR3 coding DNA: TGTGCCAGCAGCCGGGATTTCACAGATACGCAGTATTTT.

This chain joins TRBV2 and TRBJ1-4; D remains ambiguous. This CDR3 contains 14 residues. The germline V and J ends were trimmed by 3 bases and 10 bases, with 15 bases remaining between them. Germline assignment: CDR1 SNHLY and CDR2 FYNNEI. CDR3 sequence reads: CASSDSGNWGKLFF. The CDR3 bases are TGTGCCAGCAGTGACAGCGGCAACTGGGGAAAACTGTTTTTT. The whole variable domain, filled in from reference TRBV2 and TRBJ1-4, reads EPEVTQTPSHQVTQMGQEVILRCVPISNHLYFYWYRQILGQKVEFLVSFYNNEISEKSEIFDDQFSVERPDGSNFTLKIRSTKLEDSAMYFCASSDSGNWGKLFFGSGTQLSVL.

The chain combines TRBV30 with TRBJ1-6, with 9 bases matching TRBD1. Unmatched junction bases numbered 2, after V lost 3 bases and J lost 8 bases. This CDR3 spans 13 amino acids. CDR1 is GTSNPN, CDR2 SVGIG, per germline (reference sequence). CDR3 coding DNA: TGTGCCTGGAGGGACAGGGGTGATTCACCCCTCCACTTT. Translated, it gives CAWRDRGDSPLHF. The whole variable domain, filled in from reference TRBV30 and TRBJ1-6, reads SQTIHQWPATLVQPVGSPLSLECTVEGTSNPNLYWYRQAAGRGLQLLFYSVGIGQISSEVPQNLSASRPQDRQFILSSKKLLLSDSGFYLCAWRDRGDSPLHFGNGTRLTVT.

The rearrangement links TRBV2 to TRBJ2-3; D might be TRBD1 (5 bases). The CDR3 runs to 16 residues. Trimming removed 1 base from V and 2 bases from J, with 13 bases in between. Germline V lookup: CDR1 SNHLY, CDR2 FYNNEI. The CDR3 reads CASSEGTGSSTDTQYF. The CDR3 nucleotides read TGTGCCAGCAGTGAAGGCACAGGATCGTCCACAGATACGCAGTATTTT.

V usage is TRBV19 and J usage is TRBJ2-1; TRBD1 aligns across 12 bases. The germline V gene has CDR1 LNHDA and CDR2 SQIVND (reference sequence). The CDR3 length is 14 residues. The junction had 7 bases not matched to a gene; V was cut back by 6 bases and J by 10 bases. The chain's CDR3 is CASRTGQGAGEQFF. The CDR3 DNA reads as TGTGCCAGTAGAACGGGACAGGGGGCTGGGGAGCAGTTCTTC.

CDR3 loop: CASSYGDNHGYGYTF. CDR3 nucleotides: TGTGCCAGCAGCTACGGGGACAACCACGGCTATGGCTACACCTTC. The chain employs TRBV3-1 (or the pseudogene TRBV3-2) and TRBJ1-2, with D tentatively TRBD1 (6 bases). The CDR3 has 15 residues. From germline, CDR1 is LGHDT and CDR2 YNNKEL (reference sequence). The ends were cut back, 5 bases at V and 4 bases at J, with 17 bases in the middle.

This rearrangement joins TRBV6-2 or TRBV6-3 to TRBJ1-1, with D hard to call. V lost 2 bases to trimming and J lost 5 bases, with 12 bases between them. There are 14 residues in the CDR3. Germline CDR1 and CDR2: MNHEY and SVGEGT. The chain's CDR3 is CASSYGSAGTEAFF. The CDR3 DNA reads TGTGCCAGCAGTTACGGGTCTGCGGGTACTGAAGCTTTCTTT.

V usage is TRBV11-3 and J usage is TRBJ2-5, with 13 bases identical to TRBD2. V lost 5 bases to trimming and J lost 5 bases; unmatched junction nucleotides: 8. In germline, CDR1 is SGHNT, CDR2 YENEEA. The CDR3 loop spans 16 amino acids. CDR3 coding DNA: TGTGCCAGCAGCCCGGGACTAGCGGGGTCCCACGAGACCCAGTACTTC. It is translated as CASSPGLAGSHETQYF.

This chain connects TRBV11-1 to TRBJ2-5; 7 bases are a match to TRBD2. V gave up 5 bases and J gave up 1 base; unmatched junction bases: 4. This CDR3 region has 14 residues. Germline loops: CDR1 SGHAT, CDR2 FQDESV (reference sequence). The CDR3 sequence is CASSLRTSQETQYF. CDR3 DNA sequence: TGTGCCAGCAGCCTGCGGACTAGCCAAGAGACCCAGTACTTC.

V and J are TRBV6-5 and TRBJ2-5, with D possibly TRBD2 on 6 matching bases. This CDR3 is built from 15 residues. Trimming took off 0 bases at V and 5 bases at J, with 13 bases between the two ends. The V gene's germline CDR1 is MNHEY and CDR2 SVGAGI. The CDR3 DNA reads as TGTGCCAGCAGTTACTCTCCGGGACTGAGGGAGACCCAGTACTTC. Its translation is CASSYSPGLRETQYF.

The rearrangement uses TRBV6-5 and TRBJ1-2; no reliable D call. Germline assignment: CDR1 MNHEY and CDR2 SVGAGI. This CDR3 contains 15 residues. V lost 0 bases to trimming and J lost 4 bases, with 12 bases between them. The CDR3 here is CASSYSLTTSYGYTF. Written as DNA, the CDR3 is TGTGCCAGCAGTTACTCGCTCACAACCTCCTATGGCTACACCTTC.